The source of this T cell receptor beta chain is a study of brain metastases from non-small cell lung cancer (dated by TCRdb to about 2019). At the level of the whole study: The study profiled the immune microenvironment of paired resected primary tumors and brain metastases taken from patients with non-small-cell lung cancer.

Broad study findings and their caveats: Paired brain metastases and primary tumors largely shared TCR repertoires, although T-cell densities in the metastases were sparse. T-cell infiltration was lower in brain metastases than in primary tumors (P < 0.001). T-cell clones appeared expanded in around three fifths of brain metastases relative to the matched primary tumors.

Concerning this clone: No antigen is known for it. No per-base quality is available; no much larger clone lies one base away.

Taken from the germline V gene (reference sequence), the CDR1 and CDR2 loops are LNHDA and SQIVND. Spanning cysteine to phenylalanine, the CDR3 consists of 15 amino acids. Left in the record is the CDR3 DNA by itself, 45 bases read in frame from the first base. Relative to germline, V is 5 bases shorter and J is 1 base shorter, with 14 bases between their ends. Library preparation employed the immunoSEQ multiplex PCR assay. Alongside a 770-gene immune expression panel, the team sequenced the T-cell receptor beta chain repertoire. TCRdb mirrors the immuneACCESS table, restricted to in-frame sequences. Some clones are absent from its copies; in checked studies, under half trace to an unresolved V gene, and the reason for the others is unknown. For this sample there are roughly 3,600 clones; 80% to 90% appear just once. Around 3% of the sample is in the top ten clones. The cohort comprised 35 to 50 patients with surgically resected non-small-cell lung cancer who had both primary tumor and brain metastasis specimens. The tumor specimens used were formalin-fixed, paraffin-embedded tissues taken from archives.

Recombination linked TRBV19 to TRBJ2-5, with a weak D call of TRBD2 (6 bases match). The TCR sequence derives from a donor at least 40 years old with non-small cell lung cancer. Sequencing was performed on primary lung tumor tissue. Reading the label with the study, this specimen's cell subset or site is: primary lung tumor paired with brain metastasis. This receptor carries the CDR3 CASSPFGTLQETQYF. The bases read TGTGCCAGTAGTCCATTCGGGACTCTCCAAGAGACCCAGTACTTC. Beyond the CDR3, the reference TRBV19 and TRBJ2-5 genes provide the residues; the full variable domain reads: DGGITQSPKYLFRKEGQNVTLSCEQNLNHDAMYWYRQDPGQGLRLIYYSQIVNDFQKGDIAEGYSVSREKKESFPLTVTSAQKNPTAFYLCASSPFGTLQETQYFGPGTRLLVL.